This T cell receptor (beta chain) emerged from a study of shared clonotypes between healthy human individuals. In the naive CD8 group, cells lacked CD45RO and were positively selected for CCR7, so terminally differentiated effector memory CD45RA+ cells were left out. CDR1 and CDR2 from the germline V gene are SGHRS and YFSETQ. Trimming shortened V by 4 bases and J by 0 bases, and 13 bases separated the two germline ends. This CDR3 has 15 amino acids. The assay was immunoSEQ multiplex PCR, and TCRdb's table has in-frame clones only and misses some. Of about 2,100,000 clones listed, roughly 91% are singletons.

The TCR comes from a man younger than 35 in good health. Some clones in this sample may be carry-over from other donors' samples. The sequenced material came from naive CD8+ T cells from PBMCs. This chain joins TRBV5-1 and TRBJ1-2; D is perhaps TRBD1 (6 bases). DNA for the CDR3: TGCGCCAGCAGCGGGGGGCGCGGGGCTAACTATGGCTACACCTTC. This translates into CASSGGRGANYGYTF.